This T cell receptor (beta chain) was profiled in a study of blood T cell repertoires in COVID-19. Study-wide context: The samples span acute and convalescent COVID-19 from the United States, Italy and Spain.

Libraries were prepared by immunoSEQ multiplex PCR; TCRdb keeps only in-frame clonotypes and omits some of them. The sample consists of 100,000 to 150,000 clones, around 89% of them appearing once. The V gene's germline CDR1 is SGHRS and CDR2 YFSETQ. Trimming stripped 5 bases from V and 6 bases from J, with 26 bases between. The CDR3 spans 17 residues. The V gene is TRBV5-1, the J gene TRBJ2-5, with a tentative D call TRBD2 (6 bases). The sequence was collected from a human donor in a cohort sampled during active COVID-19. Sequencing was performed on peripheral blood. CDR3 bases: TGCGCCAGCAGGACTGCCGGGACTCCTTCCGCGGGAAAGACCCAGTACTTC. Encoded protein: CASRTAGTPSAGKTQYF.